This T cell receptor (beta chain) was recorded in a study of pediatric ulcerative colitis. Blood was drawn at the time of colonoscopy. Sequencing was performed with immunoSEQ multiplex PCR; in TCRdb, only in-frame clones are kept and a portion is missing. The data contain roughly 64,000 clones, about 86% of them singletons. The source material was blood. The source of this sequence is a boy aged 10-17 years with severe ulcerative colitis.

The DNA of the CDR3 is TGTGCCAGCGGACTTGACCGGGGCCCGAACACTGAAGCTTTCTTT. It yields the protein CASGLDRGPNTEAFF. The chain recombines TRBV6-5 with TRBJ1-1, with D perhaps TRBD1 (5 bases). With 8 bases removed from V and 1 base from J, the gap between germline ends came to 17 bases. CDR1 and CDR2 from the germline V gene are MNHEY and SVGAGI. The CDR3 has 15 amino acids.